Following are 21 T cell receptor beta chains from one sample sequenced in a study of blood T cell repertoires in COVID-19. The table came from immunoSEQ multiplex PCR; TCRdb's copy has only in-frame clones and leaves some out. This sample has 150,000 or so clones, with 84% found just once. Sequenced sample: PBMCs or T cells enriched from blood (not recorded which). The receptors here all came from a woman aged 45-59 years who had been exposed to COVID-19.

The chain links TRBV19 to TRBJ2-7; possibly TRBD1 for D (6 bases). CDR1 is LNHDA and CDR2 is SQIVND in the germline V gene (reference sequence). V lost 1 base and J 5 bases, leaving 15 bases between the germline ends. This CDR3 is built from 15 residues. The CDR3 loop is CASSIGGQGFNEQYF. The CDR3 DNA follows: TGTGCCAGTAGTATAGGGGGGCAGGGGTTCAACGAGCAGTACTTC.

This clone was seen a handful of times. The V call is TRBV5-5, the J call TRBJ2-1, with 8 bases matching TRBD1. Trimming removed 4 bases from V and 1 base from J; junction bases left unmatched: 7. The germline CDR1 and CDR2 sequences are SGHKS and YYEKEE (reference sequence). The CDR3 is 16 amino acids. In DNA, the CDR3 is TGTGCCAGCAGCCTACTAGACAGGGGATCCTACAATGAGCAGTTCTTC. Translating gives CASSLLDRGSYNEQFF.

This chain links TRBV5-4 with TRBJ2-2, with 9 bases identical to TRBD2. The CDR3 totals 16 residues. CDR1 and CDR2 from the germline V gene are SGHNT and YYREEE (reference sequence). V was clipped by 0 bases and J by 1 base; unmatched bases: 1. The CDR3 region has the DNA TGTGCCAGCAGCTTGGAGCGGGGGGTGAACACCGGGGAGCTGTTTTTT. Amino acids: CASSLERGVNTGELFF.

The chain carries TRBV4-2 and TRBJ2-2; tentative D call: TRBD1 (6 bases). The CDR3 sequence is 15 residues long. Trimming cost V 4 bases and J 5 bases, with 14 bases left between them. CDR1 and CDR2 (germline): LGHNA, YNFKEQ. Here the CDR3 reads CASSREEGGTGELFF. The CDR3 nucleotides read TGTGCCAGCAGCCGCGAAGAAGGGGGAACCGGGGAGCTGTTTTTT.

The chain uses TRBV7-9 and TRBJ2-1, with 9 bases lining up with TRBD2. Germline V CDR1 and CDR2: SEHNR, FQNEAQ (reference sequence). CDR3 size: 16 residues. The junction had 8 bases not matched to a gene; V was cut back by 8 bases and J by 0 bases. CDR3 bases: TGTGCCAGCCTCCTCAGCGGGAGGTACTCCTACAATGAGCAGTTCTTC. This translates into CASLLSGRYSYNEQFF.

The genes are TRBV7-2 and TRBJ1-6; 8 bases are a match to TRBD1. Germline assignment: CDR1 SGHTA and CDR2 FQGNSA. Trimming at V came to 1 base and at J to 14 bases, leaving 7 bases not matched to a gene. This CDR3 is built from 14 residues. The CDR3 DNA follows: TGTGCCAGCAGCTTAGGGGGACAGGTCGGGGCCCTCCACTTT. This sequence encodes CASSLGGQVGALHF.

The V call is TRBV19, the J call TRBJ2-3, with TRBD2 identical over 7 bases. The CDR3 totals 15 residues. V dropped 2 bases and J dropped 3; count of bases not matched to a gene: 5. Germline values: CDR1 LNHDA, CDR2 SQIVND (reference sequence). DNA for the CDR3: TGTGCCAGTAGTATAAGGCGGGGGATAACAGATACGCAGTATTTT. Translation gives CASSIRRGITDTQYF.

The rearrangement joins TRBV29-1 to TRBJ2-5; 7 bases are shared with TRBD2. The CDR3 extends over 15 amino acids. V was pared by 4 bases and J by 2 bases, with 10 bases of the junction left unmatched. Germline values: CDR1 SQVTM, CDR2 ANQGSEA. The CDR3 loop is CSVGGRGSGQETQYF. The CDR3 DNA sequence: TGCAGCGTTGGGGGACGCGGGAGCGGACAAGAGACCCAGTACTTC.

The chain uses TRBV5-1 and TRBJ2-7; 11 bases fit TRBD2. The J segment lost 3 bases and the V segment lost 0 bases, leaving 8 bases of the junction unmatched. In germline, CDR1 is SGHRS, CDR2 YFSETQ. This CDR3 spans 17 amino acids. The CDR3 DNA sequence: TGCGCCAGCAGCTTGGCCGCCGGGACTAGCGGAATCTACGAGCAGTACTTC. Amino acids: CASSLAAGTSGIYEQYF. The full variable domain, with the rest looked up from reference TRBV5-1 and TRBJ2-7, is KAGVTQTPRYLIKTRGQQVTLSCSPISGHRSVSWYQQTPGQGLQFLFEYFSETQRNKGNFPGRFSGRQFSNSRSEMNVSTLELGDSALYLCASSLAAGTSGIYEQYFGPGTRLTVT.

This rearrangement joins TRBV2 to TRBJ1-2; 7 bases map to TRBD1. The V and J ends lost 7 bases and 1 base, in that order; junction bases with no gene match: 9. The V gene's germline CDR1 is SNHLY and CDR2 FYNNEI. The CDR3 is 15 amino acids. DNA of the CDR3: TGTGCCAGCAAGGTGGGACAGAACTTTAACTATGGCTACACCTTC. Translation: CASKVGQNFNYGYTF.

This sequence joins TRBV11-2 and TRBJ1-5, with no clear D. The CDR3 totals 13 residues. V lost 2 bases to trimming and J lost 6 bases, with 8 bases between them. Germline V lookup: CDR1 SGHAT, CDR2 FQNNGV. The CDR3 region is CASSLQPGQPQHF. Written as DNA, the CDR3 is TGTGCCAGCAGCTTACAACCAGGTCAGCCCCAGCATTTT.

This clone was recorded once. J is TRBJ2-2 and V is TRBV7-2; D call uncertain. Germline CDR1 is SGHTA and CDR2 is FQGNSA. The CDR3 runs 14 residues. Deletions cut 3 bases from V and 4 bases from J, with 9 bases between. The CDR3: CASSFPYGTGELFF. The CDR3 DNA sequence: TGTGCCAGCAGCTTTCCTTACGGCACCGGGGAGCTGTTTTTT. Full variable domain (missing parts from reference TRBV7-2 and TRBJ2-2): GAGVSQSPSNKVTEKGKDVELRCDPISGHTALYWYRQSLGQGLEFLIYFQGNSAPDKSGLPSDRFSAERTGGSVSTLTIQRTQQEDSAVYLCASSFPYGTGELFFGEGSRLTVL.

In DNA form, the CDR3 reads TGTGCCAGCAGAATCCTGGAGGGGAGCAATCAGCCCCAGCATTTT. Translation gives CASRILEGSNQPQHF. The chain links TRBV6-6 to TRBJ1-5, with TRBD1 as a possible D gene (5 bases). Germline V gene sequence: CDR1 MNHNY, CDR2 SVGAGI (reference sequence). The CDR3 totals 15 residues. Trimming shortened V by 6 bases and J by 1 base, and 13 bases separated the two germline ends.

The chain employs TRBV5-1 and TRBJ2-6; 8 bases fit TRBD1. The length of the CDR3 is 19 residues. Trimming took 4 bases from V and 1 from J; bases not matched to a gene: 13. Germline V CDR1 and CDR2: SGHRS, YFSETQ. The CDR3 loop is CASSPASGQVLSGANVLTF. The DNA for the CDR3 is TGCGCCAGCAGCCCTGCCTCGGGACAGGTTCTATCTGGGGCCAACGTCCTGACTTTC.

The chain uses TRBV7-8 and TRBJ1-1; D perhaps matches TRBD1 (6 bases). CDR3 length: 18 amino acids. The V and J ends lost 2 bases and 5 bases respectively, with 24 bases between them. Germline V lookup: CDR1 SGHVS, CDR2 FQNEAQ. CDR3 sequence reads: CASSLMAMTTGLRTEAFF. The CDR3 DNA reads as TGTGCCAGCAGCTTAATGGCGATGACAACAGGGTTAAGGACTGAAGCTTTCTTT.

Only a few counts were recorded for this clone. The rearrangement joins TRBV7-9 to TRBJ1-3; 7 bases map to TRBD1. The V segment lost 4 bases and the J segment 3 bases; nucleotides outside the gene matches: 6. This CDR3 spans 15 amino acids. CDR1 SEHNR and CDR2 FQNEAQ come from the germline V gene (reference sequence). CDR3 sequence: CASSSRDSDGNTIYF. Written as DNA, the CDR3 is TGTGCCAGCAGCTCCCGGGACAGTGATGGAAACACCATATATTTT.

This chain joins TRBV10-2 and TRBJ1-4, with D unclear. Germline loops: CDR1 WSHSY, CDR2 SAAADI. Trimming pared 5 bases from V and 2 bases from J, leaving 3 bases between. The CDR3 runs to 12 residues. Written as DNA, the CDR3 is TGCGCCAGCAGTTCGACTAATGAAAAACTGTTTTTT. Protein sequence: CASSSTNEKLFF.

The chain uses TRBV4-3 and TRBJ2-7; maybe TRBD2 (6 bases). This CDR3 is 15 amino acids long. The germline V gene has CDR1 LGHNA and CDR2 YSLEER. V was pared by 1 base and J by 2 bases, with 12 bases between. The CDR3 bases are TGCGCCAGCAGCCAAGGACGGGGGAACGCCTACGAGCAGTACTTC. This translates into CASSQGRGNAYEQYF.

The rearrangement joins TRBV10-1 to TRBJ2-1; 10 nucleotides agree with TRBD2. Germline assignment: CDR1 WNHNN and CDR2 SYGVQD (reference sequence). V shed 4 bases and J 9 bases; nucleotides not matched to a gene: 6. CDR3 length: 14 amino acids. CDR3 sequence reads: CASSGAGGPREQFF. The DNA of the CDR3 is TGCGCCAGCAGTGGAGCGGGAGGGCCTCGTGAGCAGTTCTTC.

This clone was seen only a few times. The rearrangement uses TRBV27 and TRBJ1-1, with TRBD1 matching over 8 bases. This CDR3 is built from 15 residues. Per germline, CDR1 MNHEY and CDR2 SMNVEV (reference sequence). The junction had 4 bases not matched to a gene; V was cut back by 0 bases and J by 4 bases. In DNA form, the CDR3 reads TGTGCCAGCAGTTTATCCCCGGACAGGGCCACTGAAGCTTTCTTT. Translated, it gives CASSLSPDRATEAFF.

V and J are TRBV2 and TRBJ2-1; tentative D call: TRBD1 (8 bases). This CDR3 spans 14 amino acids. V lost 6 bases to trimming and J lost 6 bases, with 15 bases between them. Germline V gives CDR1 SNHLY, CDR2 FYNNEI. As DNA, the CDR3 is TGTGCCAGCAGAGTAAACAGGGGGGGCAATGAGCAGTTCTTC. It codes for CASRVNRGGNEQFF.